The 25 T cell receptor beta chains below all came from one sample that was sequenced in a study of identical twins. TCRdb recomputed calls from the 5' RACE reads with MiXCR, one row per CDR3 protein. The sample has 1.5 million to 2 million distinct CDR3 sequences, about 31% seen once. Sequencing used cord blood. These receptors were collected from a newborn girl in good health.

The genes are TRBV20-1 and TRBJ2-3; no definite D call. Germline V gene lookup returns CDR1 DFQATT and CDR2 SNEGSKA (reference sequence). Trimming pared 6 bases from V and 6 bases from J, leaving 13 bases between. The CDR3 contains 12 residues. In nucleotides, the CDR3 is TGCAGTGCATTGCGAAGGTCGGATACGCAGTATTTT. As protein: CSALRRSDTQYF.

The chain has TRBV20-1 and TRBJ2-2; 7 bases agree with TRBD2. The trim removed 5 bases at V and 6 bases at J, leaving 9 bases unmatched. The CDR3 covers 14 residues. CDR1 DFQATT and CDR2 SNEGSKA come from the germline V gene (reference sequence). The chain's CDR3 is CSAESGIRAGELFF. The CDR3, as DNA: TGCAGTGCTGAGAGCGGGATTCGTGCCGGGGAGCTGTTTTTT.

This clonotype came up a few times. The chain links TRBV29-1 to TRBJ2-3, with 13 bases fitting TRBD2. Germline CDR1 SQVTM, CDR2 ANQGSEA. J lost 2 bases, V lost 4 bases, and 9 bases had no gene match. This CDR3 contains 17 residues. The CDR3 DNA reads as TGCAGCGTTGTGGCCGTAGGACTAGCGGGGGTCACAGATACGCAGTATTTT. As protein: CSVVAVGLAGVTDTQYF.

This clonotype was observed a handful of times. Here the CDR3 reads CASSSPSGRGTDTQYF. The CDR3 region has the DNA TGTGCCAGCAGTTCCCCTAGCGGGAGGGGCACAGATACGCAGTATTTT. The chain joins TRBV6-5 to TRBJ2-3; 12 bases align to TRBD2. J lost 1 base, V lost 4 bases, and 3 bases had no gene match. From germline, CDR1 is MNHEY and CDR2 SVGAGI. The CDR3 loop spans 16 amino acids.

This clonotype was picked up a small number of times. This CDR3 reads CASSFHPVDSSYEQYF. The CDR3 coding sequence is TGTGCCAGCAGTTTTCACCCGGTGGACTCCTCCTACGAGCAGTACTTC. The gene calls are TRBV12-3 or TRBV12-4 and TRBJ2-7; tentative D call: TRBD2 (5 bases). V shed 3 bases and J shed 0 bases, with 15 bases lying between them. The CDR3 runs to 16 residues.

This clonotype has a handful of counts. The chain carries TRBV12-3 or TRBV12-4 and TRBJ2-5; the D gene is possibly TRBD2 (7 bases). CDR3 size: 18 residues. Trimming left V 4 bases short and J 0 bases short, with 21 bases between. CDR3 bases: TGTGCCAGCAGTTCCCCTCTAGGGGGAGGGACCAACCAAGAGACCCAGTACTTC. Protein: CASSSPLGGGTNQETQYF.

This clonotype was detected a few times. The chain has TRBV29-1 and TRBJ1-1; 7 positions agree with TRBD1. After removal of 3 bases from V and 5 bases from J, the junction contained 6 bases not matched to a gene. Per the germline V gene, CDR1 is SQVTM and CDR2 is ANQGSEA. This CDR3 is 13 amino acids long. CDR3 nucleotide sequence: TGCAGCGTTGAGAGGCAGGGGGAAACTGAAGCTTTCTTT. Translation gives CSVERQGETEAFF. The entire variable domain, with the rest obtained from reference TRBV29-1 and TRBJ1-1, is as follows: SAVISQKPSRDICQRGTSLTIQCQVDSQVTMMFWYRQQPGQSLTLIATANQGSEATYESGFVIDKFPISRPNLTFSTLTVSNMSPEDSSIYLCSVERQGETEAFFGQGTRLTVV.

Ten or more counts support this clonotype. The genes are TRBV15 and TRBJ1-2; 9 positions match TRBD1. In germline, CDR1 is LNHNV, CDR2 YYDKDF (reference sequence). Trimming removed 5 bases from V and 2 bases from J; junction bases left unmatched: 6. The CDR3 sequence is 15 residues long. CDR3 sequence (DNA): TGTGCCACCAGCGCCTGGACAGGGGAGAACTATGGCTACACCTTC. This encodes CATSAWTGENYGYTF.

This clonotype turned up a few times. The chain has TRBV5-5 and TRBJ1-4; D is possibly TRBD1 (5 bases). Looked up from germline, CDR1 is SGHKS and CDR2 is YYEKEE (reference sequence). The ends were cut back, 2 bases at V and 5 bases at J, with 13 bases in the middle. The CDR3 length is 15 residues. The CDR3 here is CASSFDEQGNEKLFF. The CDR3 nucleotides read TGTGCCAGCAGCTTTGATGAGCAGGGAAATGAAAAACTGTTTTTT.

This clonotype was seen a handful of times. V usage is TRBV28 and J usage is TRBJ1-2; 7 nucleotides agree with TRBD1. This CDR3 comprises 14 residues. V dropped 6 bases and J dropped 5; count of bases not matched to a gene: 9. CDR1 is MDHEN and CDR2 is SYDVKM in the germline V gene. This CDR3 reads CASSATGTVYGYTF. Written as DNA, the CDR3 is TGTGCCAGCAGCGCCACCGGGACAGTATATGGCTACACCTTC.

This clonotype has a handful of counts. The chain recombines TRBV10-2 with TRBJ1-2; the D is unclear. This CDR3 region has 13 residues. V was pared by 4 bases and J by 3 bases, with 9 bases between. CDR1 WSHSY and CDR2 SAAADI come from the germline V gene. The CDR3 loop is CASSGIGHYGYTF. The CDR3 DNA follows: TGCGCCAGCAGTGGAATCGGACACTATGGCTACACCTTC.

This sequence joins TRBV3-1 and TRBJ2-3; D gene ambiguous. This CDR3 spans 16 amino acids. Germline CDR1 and CDR2: LGHDT and YNNKEL (reference sequence). V was shortened by 4 bases and J by 1 base, with 15 bases between the two germline ends. The CDR3 is CASSRRWVRGTDTQYF. CDR3 DNA: TGTGCCAGCAGCCGGCGGTGGGTACGCGGCACAGATACGCAGTATTTT.

CDR3 bases: TGTGCCAGCAGCTTAGCTCTTGAGGGGGCGAGCGGCTACACCTTC. As protein: CASSLALEGASGYTF. This chain connects TRBV7-2 to TRBJ1-2, with 7 bases that match TRBD1. Looked up from germline, CDR1 is SGHTA and CDR2 is FQGNSA. Trimming took 0 bases from V and 8 from J; bases not matched to a gene: 9. This CDR3 is built from 15 residues. Full variable domain (outside the CDR3, taken from reference TRBV7-2 and TRBJ1-2): GAGVSQSPSNKVTEKGKDVELRCDPISGHTALYWYRQSLGQGLEFLIYFQGNSAPDKSGLPSDRFSAERTGGSVSTLTIQRTQQEDSAVYLCASSLALEGASGYTFGSGTRLTVV.

V gene TRBV21-1 combines with J gene TRBJ2-3; the listed D gene, TRBD2, was not tested against the DNA. TRBV21-1 is a listed pseudogene. This CDR3 comprises 18 residues. The CDR3 nucleotides are TGTGCCAGCAGCAAACGGCGGGGAGCGGGGGTCTTCACAGATACGCAGTATTTT. Translation: CASSKRRGAGVFTDTQYF.

The chain uses TRBV5-1 and TRBJ2-5; D is perhaps TRBD2 (6 bases). This CDR3 region has 14 residues. Germline CDR1 is SGHRS and CDR2 is YFSETQ. V was clipped by 1 base and J by 5 bases, with 12 bases between them. CDR3 sequence: CASSLSLAMETQYF. CDR3 DNA: TGCGCCAGCAGCTTGTCACTAGCTATGGAGACCCAGTACTTC. Full variable domain (outside the CDR3, taken from reference TRBV5-1 and TRBJ2-5): KAGVTQTPRYLIKTRGQQVTLSCSPISGHRSVSWYQQTPGQGLQFLFEYFSETQRNKGNFPGRFSGRQFSNSRSEMNVSTLELGDSALYLCASSLSLAMETQYFGPGTRLLVL.

This clonotype was seen a few times. This sequence joins TRBV7-2 and TRBJ2-1, with D uncertain. The ends were cut back, 2 bases at V and 8 bases at J, with 7 bases in the middle. In germline, CDR1 is SGHTA, CDR2 FQGNSA. CDR3 size: 12 residues. CDR3 protein: CASSLFQDEQFF. In DNA, the CDR3 is TGTGCCAGCAGCTTATTCCAGGATGAGCAGTTCTTC. The full variable domain, its missing parts supplied by reference TRBV7-2 and TRBJ2-1, is GAGVSQSPSNKVTEKGKDVELRCDPISGHTALYWYRQSLGQGLEFLIYFQGNSAPDKSGLPSDRFSAERTGGSVSTLTIQRTQQEDSAVYLCASSLFQDEQFFGPGTRLTVL.

The chain combines TRBV20-1 with TRBJ2-3; weak D call: TRBD1 (6 bases). CDR3 length: 13 amino acids. The V end was cut by 5 bases, the J end by 9 bases, with 18 bases between. Germline V CDR1 and CDR2: DFQATT, SNEGSKA (reference sequence). CDR3 amino acids: CSADHDRMGTQYF. CDR3 nucleotides: TGCAGTGCTGACCACGACAGGATGGGGACGCAGTATTTT.

A few counts support this clonotype. The chain recombines TRBV5-1 with TRBJ2-5, with TRBD2 matching 7 bases. The germline V gene encodes CDR1 SGHRS and CDR2 YFSETQ. The junction had 13 bases not matched to a gene; V was cut back by 3 bases and J by 2 bases. This CDR3 has 17 amino acids. In nucleotides, the CDR3 is TGCGCCAGCAGCTCGCTGAACATCCGGGGGGAACAAGAGACCCAGTACTTC. This encodes CASSSLNIRGEQETQYF.

The chain is built from TRBV12-3 or TRBV12-4 and TRBJ2-2; 10 positions agree with TRBD1. The ends lost 5 bases at V and 7 bases at J; junction bases unmatched: 7. This CDR3 spans 15 amino acids. The CDR3 DNA sequence: TGTGCCAGCAGTCCCACGACAGGGGGCATCGGGGAGCTGTTTTTT. Translation: CASSPTTGGIGELFF.

The chain combines TRBV4-1 with TRBJ2-1; 7 bases are shared with TRBD2. This CDR3 is 15 amino acids long. J was trimmed by 0 bases and V by 8 bases; bases with no gene match: 7. The germline CDR1 and CDR2 sequences are MGHRA and YSYEKL. This CDR3 reads CASGEAGSSYNEQFF. CDR3 coding DNA: TGCGCCAGCGGCGAAGCGGGGAGCTCCTACAATGAGCAGTTCTTC.

V usage is TRBV28 and J usage is TRBJ2-5, with 7 bases fitting TRBD1. CDR1 and CDR2 from the germline V gene are MDHEN and SYDVKM. CDR3 length equals 13 residues. With V trimmed by 6 bases and J by 4 bases, 5 bases remained unmatched. The DNA for the CDR3 is TGTGCCAGCAGCCAGGGACAGCTAGAGACCCAGTACTTC. It encodes CASSQGQLETQYF.

This sequence joins TRBV20-1 and TRBJ2-1; D is uncertain. The germline V gene encodes CDR1 DFQATT and CDR2 SNEGSKA (reference sequence). This CDR3 region has 13 residues. V was clipped by 3 bases and J by 2 bases, with 8 bases between them. Written as DNA, the CDR3 is TGCAGTGCTAGGAGCCCGCCCTACAATGAGCAGTTCTTC. Encoded protein: CSARSPPYNEQFF.

The table lists this clonotype with many counts. The V and J genes are TRBV9 and TRBJ1-2, with D possibly being TRBD1 (5 bases). V was trimmed by 0 bases and J by 3 bases, leaving 9 bases between them. This CDR3 comprises 14 residues. Germline V gene sequence: CDR1 SGDLS, CDR2 YYNGEE. This CDR3 reads CASSVGRGDYGYTF. DNA for the CDR3: TGTGCCAGCAGCGTAGGAAGGGGAGACTATGGCTACACCTTC.

The sample holds a few counts of this clonotype. This chain joins TRBV6-5 and TRBJ1-2; no firm D call. Germline V gene data show CDR1 as MNHEY and CDR2 as SVGAGI. The V and J ends lost 0 bases and 3 bases respectively, with 8 bases between them. The CDR3 totals 14 residues. CDR3 in DNA: TGTGCCAGCAGTTACTCGACCTCCTACTATGGCTACACCTTC. Residues: CASSYSTSYYGYTF.

This clonotype has only a few counts. The chain joins TRBV12-3 or TRBV12-4 to TRBJ2-5, with 9 bases matching TRBD2. J was trimmed by 1 base and V by 3 bases; bases with no gene match: 6. This CDR3 is 16 amino acids long. CDR3 coding DNA: TGTGCCAGCAGTTTGTGGCGGGGGGGCTTCCAAGAGACCCAGTACTTC. Translating it yields CASSLWRGGFQETQYF.